The 3 T cell receptor beta chains listed next were all sequenced from one sample in a study of response to subunit inactivated influenza vaccine. TCRdb called the RT-PCR reads again in MiXCR, with one record for every CDR3 protein. The sample holds approximately 500,000 distinct CDR3 sequences, approximately 12% seen once. This specimen was PBMCs from blood, taken roughly 46 days after vaccination. The receptor source for this set is a man in his fifties or sixties who received an inactivated influenza vaccine.

There are many counts of this clonotype. This sequence joins TRBV5-5 and TRBJ2-1; tentative D call: TRBD2 (6 bases). V was pared by 2 bases and J by 0 bases, with 9 bases between. The V gene's germline CDR1 is SGHKS and CDR2 YYEKEE (reference sequence). The CDR3 consists of 15 residues. The CDR3 bases are TGTGCCAGCAGCTTCCTAGCGATCTCCTACAATGAGCAGTTCTTC. Translated, it gives CASSFLAISYNEQFF. The complete variable domain, with remaining parts taken from reference TRBV5-5 and TRBJ2-1, reads DAGVTQSPTHLIKTRGQQVTLRCSPISGHKSVSWYQQVLGQGPQFIFQYYEKEERGRGNFPDRFSARQFPNYSSELNVNALLLGDSALYLCASSFLAISYNEQFFGPGTRLTVL.

This clonotype was detected a few times. One end of the junction is discordant with germline, which a read error may explain. V is TRBV5-1 and J is TRBJ2-7; D might be TRBD1 or TRBD2, each matching 5 bases. The germline gives CDR1 SGHRS, CDR2 YFSETQ. This CDR3 comprises 14 residues. The CDR3 loop reads CASSLEGTSSPSNF. The DNA for the CDR3 is TGCGCCAGCAGCTTGGAGGGGACCTCATCGCCATCGAACTTC. The variable domain in full, completed from reference TRBV5-1 and TRBJ2-7, reads KAGVTQTPRYLIKTRGQQVTLSCSPISGHRSVSWYQQTPGQGLQFLFEYFSETQRNKGNFPGRFSGRQFSNSRSEMNVSTLELGDSALYLCASSLEGTSSPSNFGPGTRLTVT.

The V call is TRBV5-1, the J call TRBJ1-3; tentative D call: TRBD1 (6 bases). The CDR3 contains 16 residues. Germline lookup yields CDR1 SGHRS and CDR2 YFSETQ. V was pared by 3 bases and J by 0 bases, with 13 bases between. CDR3 loop: CASSSGQPRSGNTIYF. The CDR3, as DNA: TGCGCCAGCAGCTCCGGACAGCCGCGCTCTGGAAACACCATATATTTT.